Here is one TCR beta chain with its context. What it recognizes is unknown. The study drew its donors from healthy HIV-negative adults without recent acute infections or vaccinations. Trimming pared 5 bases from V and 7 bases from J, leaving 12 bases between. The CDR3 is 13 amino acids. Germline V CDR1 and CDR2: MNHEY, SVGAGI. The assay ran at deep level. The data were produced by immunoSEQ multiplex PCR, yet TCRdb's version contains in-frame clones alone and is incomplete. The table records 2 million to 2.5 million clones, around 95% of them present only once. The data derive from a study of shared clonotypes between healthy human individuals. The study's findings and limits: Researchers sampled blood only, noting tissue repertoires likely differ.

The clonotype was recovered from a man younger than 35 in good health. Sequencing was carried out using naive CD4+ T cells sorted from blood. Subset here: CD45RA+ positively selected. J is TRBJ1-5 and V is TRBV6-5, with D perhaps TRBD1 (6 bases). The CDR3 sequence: CASSGTGLQPQHF. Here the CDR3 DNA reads TGTGCCAGCAGTGGTACAGGGTTACAGCCCCAGCATTTT.